These 27 T cell receptor beta chains came from one sample sequenced in a study of Graves' ophthalmopathy and Graves' hyperthyroidism. Amplifying from RNA transcripts, the study obtained TCR beta CDR3 regions. Second-round multiplex PCR followed a first-round RT-PCR using HTBI primers. TCRdb ran MiXCR on the multiplex PCR reads and lists one entry per CDR3 protein. This sample yields 740,000 or so distinct CDR3 sequences, of which around 40% are seen a single time; 44% belongs to the top ten. The sequenced material came from peripheral blood. The receptors here all came from an adult man with Graves' ophthalmopathy.

This clonotype was counted a few times. The chain recombines TRBV5-1 with TRBJ1-1; TRBD1 might be the D (6 bases). This CDR3 contains 15 residues. The V gene lost 2 bases and the J gene lost 0 bases, with 11 bases spanning the gap. CDR1 is SGHRS and CDR2 is YFSETQ in the germline V gene. This CDR3 is CASSLQGLMNTEAFF. DNA for the CDR3: TGCGCCAGCAGCTTACAGGGCTTAATGAACACTGAAGCTTTCTTT.

This clonotype was counted between two and nine times. The CDR3 spells CASSFVRNREQYF. As DNA, the CDR3 is TGTGCCAGCAGTTTCGTCCGCAATCGCGAGCAGTACTTC. This chain uses TRBV6-6 with TRBJ2-7; no definite D call. This CDR3 contains 13 residues. V gave up 4 bases and J gave up 6 bases, with 13 bases separating them. Per germline, CDR1 MNHNY and CDR2 SVGAGI (reference sequence).

CDR3 loop: CASSPPPGTNENHQETQYF. The CDR3 DNA is TGTGCCAGCAGTCCCCCCCCAGGGACTAACGAAAATCACCAAGAGACCCAGTACTTC. The V gene is TRBV7-6, the J gene TRBJ2-5; 7 bases line up with TRBD2. V was pared by 6 bases and J by 0 bases, with 19 bases of the junction left unmatched. The CDR3 totals 19 residues. The germline gives CDR1 SGHVS, CDR2 FNYEAQ.

This clonotype was found a few times. V usage is TRBV20-1 and J usage is TRBJ1-1; D possibly corresponds to TRBD1 (6 bases). V lost 6 bases, J lost 5 bases, and 10 bases lay in between. This CDR3 region has 11 residues. Germline V lookup: CDR1 DFQATT, CDR2 SNEGSKA (reference sequence). The chain's CDR3 is CSALDRTEAFF. The DNA of the CDR3 is TGCAGTGCGCTTGACAGGACTGAAGCTTTCTTT.

This rearrangement joins TRBV7-9 to TRBJ2-6, with D unresolved. V shed 6 bases and J shed 2 bases, with 8 bases lying between them. There are 14 residues in the CDR3. The germline gives CDR1 SEHNR, CDR2 FQNEAQ (reference sequence). CDR3 in amino acids: CASSESAGANVLTF. Here the CDR3 DNA reads TGTGCCAGCAGTGAAAGCGCTGGGGCCAACGTCCTGACTTTC. The complete variable domain, with remaining parts taken from reference TRBV7-9 and TRBJ2-6, reads DTGVSQNPRHKITKRGQNVTFRCDPISEHNRLYWYRQTLGQGPEFLTYFQNEAQLEKSRLLSDRFSAERPKGSFSTLEIQRTEQGDSAMYLCASSESAGANVLTFGAGSRLTVL.

The chain has TRBV7-2 and TRBJ2-5, with D unresolved. Trimming removed 7 bases at V and 4 bases at J, with 19 bases between. The CDR3 has 15 residues. In germline, CDR1 is SGHTA, CDR2 FQGNSA. The CDR3 DNA is TGTGCCAGCACTCGAGGCAGCTTTGTGCGAGAGACCCAGTACTTC. Its protein is CASTRGSFVRETQYF.

This clonotype showed up many times. This sequence joins TRBV6-2 or TRBV6-3 and TRBJ1-2; D remains unclear. The CDR3 covers 13 residues. Germline V lookup: CDR1 MNHEY, CDR2 SVGEGT. V dropped 2 bases and J dropped 2 bases, with 6 bases sitting between them. This CDR3 is CASSYDTNYGYTF. The DNA for the CDR3 is TGTGCCAGCAGTTACGACACAAACTATGGCTACACCTTC.

The CDR3 sequence is CATSSGTGGENYGYTF. The CDR3 region has the DNA TGTGCCACCAGCAGCGGGACAGGGGGAGAGAACTATGGCTACACCTTC. This rearrangement joins TRBV15 to TRBJ1-2; 11 nucleotides line up with TRBD1. Germline CDR1 LNHNV, CDR2 YYDKDF (reference sequence). V was pared by 3 bases and J by 2 bases, with 5 bases of the junction left unmatched. The CDR3 consists of 16 residues.

The rearrangement links TRBV6-5 to TRBJ2-7, with D tentatively TRBD2 (5 bases). The CDR3 length is 13 residues. With 3 bases removed from V and 6 bases from J, the gap between germline ends came to 12 bases. Per the germline V gene, CDR1 is MNHEY and CDR2 is SVGAGI. The CDR3 sequence: CASSYSGYGEQYF. CDR3 sequence (DNA): TGTGCCAGCAGTTATTCGGGGTACGGCGAGCAGTACTTC.

V gene TRBV24-1 combines with J gene TRBJ1-5; TRBD1 matches at 7 bases. CDR3 size: 13 residues. After removal of 9 bases from V and 3 bases from J, the junction contained 4 bases not matched to a gene. Germline loops: CDR1 KGHDR, CDR2 SFDVKD. The CDR3 spells CATPDRINQPQHF. As DNA, the CDR3 is TGTGCCACCCCGGACAGGATCAATCAGCCCCAGCATTTT.

In the case of this clonotype: As the CDR3 is not closed by the conserved phenylalanine or tryptophan, this likely results from a read error. Because the CDR3's place on the DNA is in doubt, the DNA is left out and the CDR3 is given as listed by TCRdb. This chain joins TRBV20-1 and TRBJ2-7; whether TRBD1, the table's D call, matches the DNA was not checked. With termini counted, the CDR3 has 9 amino acids. CDR1 is DFQATT and CDR2 is SNEGSKA in the germline V gene (reference sequence). The CDR3 sequence is CSASRGQGI.

This clonotype was counted ten times or more. The chain joins TRBV10-2 to TRBJ1-1; 7 bases fit TRBD1. The CDR3 consists of 13 residues. V trimming: 7 bases; J trimming: 4 bases; junction bases outside the gene matches: 6. Per the germline V gene, CDR1 is WSHSY and CDR2 is SAAADI. The CDR3 spells CASNFNRGTEAFF. CDR3 coding DNA: TGCGCCAGCAATTTTAACAGGGGCACTGAAGCTTTCTTT.

Details on this clonotype: It is likely a read error, because the conserved phenylalanine at the end of the CDR3 is missing. This rearrangement joins TRBV19 to TRBJ1-5; D perhaps matches TRBD1 (6 bases). This CDR3 is 14 amino acids long. Trimming stripped 9 bases from V and 5 bases from J, with 17 bases between. The germline V gene has CDR1 LNHDA and CDR2 SQIVND (reference sequence). CDR3: CASSQGYEDQPQHS. The CDR3 DNA reads as TGTGCCAGCTCACAGGGTTATGAGGATCAGCCCCAGCATTCT.

The chain uses TRBV29-1 and TRBJ2-7; D call uncertain. Per the germline V gene, CDR1 is SQVTM and CDR2 is ANQGSEA. This CDR3 spans 14 amino acids. This CDR3 reads CSARRGFFSYEQYF. CDR3 in DNA: TGCAGTGCTAGACGCGGTTTTTTCTCCTACGAGCAGTACTTC.

The chain couples TRBV20-1 to TRBJ1-5, with D perhaps TRBD1 (6 bases). The CDR3 is 15 residues long. V lost 3 bases and J 0 bases, leaving 12 bases between the germline ends. Germline V CDR1 and CDR2: DFQATT, SNEGSKA (reference sequence). CDR3 in amino acids: CSASRDIYSNQPQHF. The CDR3 bases are TGCAGTGCTAGCCGGGACATCTATAGCAATCAGCCCCAGCATTTT.

As regards this clonotype: Since a much larger clone is just one base distant, this may be a read error. Here the CDR3 reads CTSRPGQGSNQPQHF. The CDR3 DNA reads as TGTACCAGTAGACCGGGACAGGGTAGCAATCAGCCCCAGCATTTT. The chain is built from TRBV19 and TRBJ1-5, with 9 bases fitting TRBD1. This CDR3 contains 15 residues. Germline CDR1 LNHDA, CDR2 SQIVND (reference sequence).

The CDR3 loop is CAISDMTGGAMNTIYF. CDR3 coding DNA: TGTGCCATCAGTGACATGACAGGGGGCGCGATGAACACCATATATTTT. The gene calls are TRBV10-3 and TRBJ1-3; 10 bases align to TRBD1. V lost 3 bases and J lost 7; bases outside the gene matches: 9. This CDR3 has 16 amino acids. CDR1 is ENHRY and CDR2 is SYGVKD in the germline V gene.

This clonotype was seen only a few times. The rearrangement links TRBV19 to TRBJ1-3, with no clear D. The length of the CDR3 is 14 residues. Germline loops: CDR1 LNHDA, CDR2 SQIVND (reference sequence). Trimming left V 5 bases short and J 0 bases short, with 8 bases between. CDR3 nucleotides: TGTGCCAGTAGTCTTCTCGTCTCTGGAAACACCATATATTTT. Translating it yields CASSLLVSGNTIYF.

This rearrangement joins TRBV29-1 to TRBJ1-2, with D uncertain. Germline V gene sequence: CDR1 SQVTM, CDR2 ANQGSEA. CDR3 length equals 11 residues. CDR3 region: CRDGRDYGYTF. For the CDR3, the DNA is TGCAGGGACGGTCGGGACTATGGCTACACCTTC. Complete variable domain (other parts from reference TRBV29-1 and TRBJ1-2): SAVISQKPSRDICQRGTSLTIQCQVDSQVTMMFWYRQQPGQSLTLIATANQGSEATYESGFVIDKFPISRPNLTFSTLTVSNMSPEDSSIYLCRDGRDYGYTFGSGTRLTVV.

The rearrangement joins TRBV7-9 to TRBJ2-2; 7 bases are shared with TRBD2. CDR1 and CDR2 (germline): SEHNR, FQNEAQ (reference sequence). Unmatched junction bases numbered 7, after V lost 5 bases and J lost 4 bases. The CDR3 totals 15 residues. For the CDR3, the DNA is TGTGCCAGCAGCCCCCTAAGCGGGGTCACCGGGGAGCTGTTTTTT. Its protein is CASSPLSGVTGELFF.

This clonotype was recorded at least ten times. The chain links TRBV29-1 to TRBJ1-4; 7 bases align to TRBD1. V trimming: 3 bases; J trimming: 7 bases; junction bases outside the gene matches: 8. This CDR3 is 14 amino acids long. Germline CDR1 SQVTM, CDR2 ANQGSEA. The CDR3 DNA is TGCAGCGTTGACAGGGAGGGGGCGGGTGAAAAACTGTTTTTT. The encoded protein is CSVDREGAGEKLFF.

Notes on this clonotype: One end of the junction does not line up with germline, which may come from a read error. The chain has TRBV29-1 and TRBJ1-5; weak D call: TRBD1 (6 bases). The germline CDR1 and CDR2 sequences are SQVTM and ANQGSEA. The CDR3 covers 12 residues. The CDR3 DNA follows: TGCAGCGTCGGTGGGGGCAATCAGGCCCAGCATTTT. This sequence encodes CSVGGGNQAQHF.

The chain links TRBV2 to TRBJ1-2, with 8 bases matching TRBD1. The CDR3 extends over 12 amino acids. After removal of 11 bases from V and 8 bases from J, the junction contained 10 bases not matched to a gene. CDR1 is SNHLY and CDR2 is FYNNEI in the germline V gene. CDR3 DNA: TGTGCCCTATCACAGGGGGGAAGCGGCTACACCTTC. Its protein is CALSQGGSGYTF.

This CDR3 reads CASVITGGETQYF. Here the CDR3 DNA reads TGTGCCAGCGTTATTACAGGGGGAGAGACCCAGTACTTC. The chain uses TRBV7-9 and TRBJ2-5; TRBD1 matches at 8 bases. The CDR3 runs to 13 residues. Germline CDR1 SEHNR, CDR2 FQNEAQ (reference sequence). With V trimmed by 8 bases and J by 4 bases, 6 bases remained unmatched.

This clonotype turned up a few times. The chain recombines TRBV29-1 with TRBJ1-1; maybe TRBD1 (6 bases). V was pared by 6 bases and J by 6 bases, with 14 bases between. Germline CDR1 SQVTM, CDR2 ANQGSEA. The CDR3 is 12 amino acids. The CDR3 DNA is TGCAGCGTAGAACAGGGTTGGGCTGAAGCTTTCTTT. Protein product: CSVEQGWAEAFF.

The gene calls are TRBV29-1 and TRBJ2-6; D call uncertain. The CDR3 spans 14 residues. Trimming pared 7 bases from V and 5 bases from J, leaving 15 bases between. The germline V gene encodes CDR1 SQVTM and CDR2 ANQGSEA. This chain's CDR3 is CSAKLRARANVLTF. The CDR3 DNA reads as TGCAGCGCCAAACTAAGGGCGAGGGCCAACGTCCTGACTTTC.

This chain uses TRBV25-1 with TRBJ1-6; unclear D gene. This CDR3 has 14 residues. Germline V lookup: CDR1 MGHDK, CDR2 SYGVNS. Trimming took off 8 bases at V and 1 base at J, with 9 bases between the two ends. This CDR3 reads CASSPESYNSPLHF. The CDR3 bases are TGTGCCAGCTCACCAGAATCCTATAATTCACCCCTCCACTTT.